This T cell receptor (beta chain) originates from a study of blood T cell repertoires in COVID-19. TCRdb keeps only in-frame clones here, not all; method: immunoSEQ multiplex PCR. The repertoire holds 300,000 to 350,000 clones, with 88% as singletons. The material sequenced was PBMCs or T cells enriched from blood (not recorded which). This TCR was sampled from a woman in her 30s who had been exposed to COVID-19.

The DNA of the CDR3 is TGTGCCAGCAGCTTACAGGGGGGATTCGAAGAAAAACTGTTTTTT. The encoded protein is CASSLQGGFEEKLFF. The chain uses TRBV5-6 and TRBJ1-4, with 8 nucleotides matching TRBD1. CDR1 and CDR2 (germline): SGHDT, YYEEEE. J was trimmed by 8 bases and V by 2 bases; bases with no gene match: 8. CDR3 length: 15 amino acids. The whole variable domain, remainder taken from reference TRBV5-6 and TRBJ1-4, is DAGVTQSPTHLIKTRGQQVTLRCSPKSGHDTVSWYQQALGQGPQFIFQYYEEEERQRGNFPDRFSGHQFPNYSSELNVNALLLGDSALYLCASSLQGGFEEKLFFGSGTQLSVL.